These 13 T cell receptor beta chains share one sample of origin, sequenced in a study of regulatory T cells. Study conclusions and caveats: In CD3G-deficient patients, conventional CD4+ T cells were enriched for hydrophobic CDR3 residues at positions 6 and 7.

Their specific antigens are unknown. Primers: 52 TRBV forward and 13 TRBJ reverse. Libraries were prepared by immunoSEQ multiplex PCR; TCRdb keeps only in-frame clonotypes and omits some of them. Of tens of thousands of clones in the sample, roughly 90% were seen once. The sequencing sample was made of conventional CD4+ T cells sorted from blood. The receptors shown here come from a person under 30 with CD3G deficiency.

In DNA form, the CDR3 reads TGTGCCAGCAGGGCTGTTAGCTCTGGGGCCAACGTCCTGACTTTC. It encodes CASRAVSSGANVLTF. This chain uses TRBV6-1 with TRBJ2-6; no firm D call. CDR3 length: 15 residues. Looked up from germline, CDR1 is MNHNS and CDR2 is SASEGT. Between the trimmed V and J ends, which lost 6 bases and 0 bases, there was a span of 9 bases.

The rearrangement uses TRBV28 and TRBJ2-3; D remains unclear. There are 13 residues in the CDR3. Germline CDR1 MDHEN, CDR2 SYDVKM. Between the trimmed V and J ends, which lost 3 bases and 0 bases, there was a span of 4 bases. CDR3 region: CASSFSSTDTQYF. In DNA, the CDR3 is TGTGCCAGCAGTTTCTCTAGCACAGATACGCAGTATTTT.

This rearrangement joins TRBV30 to TRBJ2-3, with 9 bases matching TRBD2. Germline lookup yields CDR1 GTSNPN and CDR2 SVGIG (reference sequence). The CDR3 has 19 residues. V lost 0 bases, J lost 1 base, and 14 bases stayed unmatched. The CDR3 loop reads CAWSVHEAGGPRGTDTQYF. The DNA of the CDR3 is TGTGCCTGGAGTGTACACGAGGCGGGGGGGCCCCGGGGCACAGATACGCAGTATTTT.

The chain has TRBV7-9 and TRBJ2-1; D is possibly TRBD2 (6 bases). CDR1 is SEHNR, CDR2 FQNEAQ, per germline (reference sequence). CDR3 length: 14 amino acids. V was trimmed by 5 bases and J by 8 bases, leaving 16 bases between them. In DNA form, the CDR3 reads TGTGCCAGCAGCCCTAGGAGGGGATTGGATGAGCAGTTCTTC. Translation: CASSPRRGLDEQFF.

On this clone: This same CDR3 is encoded by further DNA sequences in the sample. The CDR3 sequence is CASSETGYYGYTF. The CDR3 nucleotides read TGTGCCAGCAGCGAGACAGGGTACTATGGCTACACCTTC. This chain uses TRBV6-1 with TRBJ1-2, with 7 bases that match TRBD1. CDR1 and CDR2 from the germline V gene are MNHNS and SASEGT. V shed 6 bases and J 3 bases; nucleotides not matched to a gene: 4. The CDR3 consists of 13 residues.

The V call is TRBV18, the J call TRBJ2-7; TRBD1 matches at 8 bases. Germline CDR1 KGHSH, CDR2 LQKENI. Germline trimming cut 4 bases from V and 5 bases from J; bases unmatched to any gene: 4. The CDR3 is 13 residues long. The chain's CDR3 is CASSQDRDHEQYF. The CDR3 DNA reads as TGTGCCAGCTCACAGGACAGGGACCACGAGCAGTACTTC.

The CDR3 DNA is TGTGCCAGCAGCCTGACAGGGTTCAATGAGCAGTTCTTC. Translated: CASSLTGFNEQFF. The V call is TRBV6-1, the J call TRBJ2-1, with TRBD1 identical over 7 bases. V dropped 6 bases and J dropped 6; count of bases not matched to a gene: 5. Germline values: CDR1 MNHNS, CDR2 SASEGT. There are 13 residues in the CDR3.

The V and J genes are TRBV7-9 and TRBJ2-5; D remains ambiguous. Per the germline V gene, CDR1 is SEHNR and CDR2 is FQNEAQ (reference sequence). The CDR3 has 12 amino acids. V was pared by 3 bases and J by 4 bases, with 6 bases between. The CDR3, as DNA: TGTGCCAGCAGCTTTCACTCAGAGACCCAGTACTTC. As protein: CASSFHSETQYF.

The chain has TRBV6-1 and TRBJ1-1, with a weak D call TRBD1 (5 bases). V gave up 2 bases and J gave up 3 bases, with 7 bases separating them. This CDR3 spans 13 amino acids. Germline V gene data show CDR1 as MNHNS and CDR2 as SASEGT. CDR3 coding DNA: TGTGCCAGCAGTGAACAGGGTTACACTGAAGCTTTCTTT. It encodes CASSEQGYTEAFF.

The chain carries TRBV6-1 and TRBJ2-7; 11 bases agree with TRBD2. Looked up from germline, CDR1 is MNHNS and CDR2 is SASEGT. The CDR3 runs 15 residues. The junction had 5 bases not matched to a gene; V was cut back by 6 bases and J by 1 base. This chain's CDR3 is CASRKGTSGSYEQYF. CDR3 DNA: TGTGCCAGCAGGAAGGGGACTAGCGGTTCCTACGAGCAGTACTTC.

The chain links TRBV28 to TRBJ2-4; D gene ambiguous. CDR1 is MDHEN, CDR2 SYDVKM, per germline. The CDR3 contains 14 residues. V was clipped by 10 bases and J by 0 bases, with 13 bases between them. CDR3 in amino acids: CATRGGGAKNIQYF. In nucleotides, the CDR3 is TGTGCCACCCGTGGTGGCGGAGCCAAAAACATTCAGTACTTC.

The V and J genes are TRBV7-8 and TRBJ2-5; D is uncertain. V lost 3 bases and J lost 5, with 13 bases in between. The CDR3 is 14 residues long. Germline loops: CDR1 SGHVS, CDR2 FQNEAQ. The CDR3 nucleotides read TGTGCCAGCAGCTTGTTGGATCTAGGCGAGACCCAGTACTTC. It specifies CASSLLDLGETQYF. The full variable domain, with the rest looked up from reference TRBV7-8 and TRBJ2-5, is GAGVSQSPRYKVAKRGQDVALRCDPISGHVSLFWYQQALGQGPEFLTYFQNEAQLDKSGLPSDRFFAERPEGSVSTLKIQRTQQEDSAVYLCASSLLDLGETQYFGPGTRLLVL.

This clone was seen a single time. The chain links TRBV18 to TRBJ2-3, with D unclear. Trimming pared 4 bases from V and 3 bases from J, leaving 8 bases between. The germline CDR1 and CDR2 sequences are KGHSH and LQKENI. CDR3 size: 13 residues. CDR3 loop: CASSLVVTDTQYF. DNA of the CDR3: TGTGCCAGCTCACTCGTCGTTACAGATACGCAGTATTTT.